The 17 T cell receptor beta chains given below trace back to one sample, sequenced in a study of cytomegalovirus exposure and HLA in healthy donors. Both 60 Vbeta primers and 13 Jbeta primers went into the PCR. The repertoire was sequenced with immunoSEQ multiplex PCR; TCRdb's copy has only in-frame clones and lacks some. Of some 120,000 clones in the sample, less than 20% were seen once. What was sequenced was PBMCs. These receptors came from a woman aged 18-30 years in good health and CMV-seronegative.

In its sample, this clone was seen a few times. This chain uses TRBV19 with TRBJ1-5; the match to TRBD1 covers 9 bases. Germline loops: CDR1 LNHDA, CDR2 SQIVND (reference sequence). V was pared by 6 bases and J by 2 bases, with 14 bases of the junction left unmatched. The CDR3 is 18 residues long. The CDR3 DNA reads as TGTGCCAGTAGAGCTCTTCCCCAGGACAGGGGAGGCAATCAGCCCCAGCATTTT. Its protein is CASRALPQDRGGNQPQHF.

This chain connects TRBV6-5 to TRBJ2-1; tentative D call: TRBD1 (5 bases). Trimming stripped 4 bases from V and 3 bases from J, with 10 bases between. The CDR3 is made up of 14 amino acids. Germline-derived CDR1 and CDR2 are MNHEY and SVGAGI. The CDR3 here is CASSSSRDYNEQFF. The CDR3 DNA follows: TGTGCCAGCAGTTCCTCCAGGGACTACAATGAGCAGTTCTTC.

The gene calls are TRBV6-6 and TRBJ2-2; TRBD1 matches at 11 bases. The CDR3 extends over 16 amino acids. Germline CDR1 reads MNHNY; CDR2 reads SVGAGI (reference sequence). The V and J ends lost 6 bases and 4 bases, in that order; junction bases with no gene match: 7. In DNA form, the CDR3 reads TGTGCCAGCAGGCCCACCGGGACAGGGGGCACCGGGGAGCTGTTTTTT. Amino acids: CASRPTGTGGTGELFF.

This clone was counted a few times. The chain recombines TRBV5-1 with TRBJ2-7, with D perhaps matching TRBD2 (6 bases). The germline CDR1 and CDR2 sequences are SGHRS and YFSETQ. The V end lost 4 bases, the J end lost 0 bases, and 26 bases lay between the germline ends. The CDR3 spans 19 residues. This CDR3 reads CASSGLGGFVGKTSYEQYF. The CDR3 coding sequence is TGCGCCAGCAGCGGGTTGGGGGGTTTCGTCGGCAAAACCTCCTACGAGCAGTACTTC.

This rearrangement joins TRBV18 to TRBJ2-1, with TRBD2 identical over 9 bases. Germline loops: CDR1 KGHSH, CDR2 LQKENI. Trimming removed 3 bases from V and 13 bases from J; junction bases left unmatched: 7. The CDR3 has 13 amino acids. CDR3 sequence (DNA): TGTGCCAGCTCACCGCCTGGCGGGGGGGCCCAGTTCTTC. This translates into CASSPPGGGAQFF. The variable domain in full, with the rest retrieved from reference TRBV18 and TRBJ2-1, is NAGVMQNPRHLVRRRGQEARLRCSPMKGHSHVYWYRQLPEEGLKFMVYLQKENIIDESGMPKERFSAEFPKEGPSILRIQQVVRGDSAAYFCASSPPGGGAQFFGPGTRLTVL.

This chain connects TRBV2 to TRBJ2-1; 11 bases fit TRBD2. Losses at the gene ends were 10 bases for V and 7 bases for J; bases not matched to a gene: 6. The germline CDR1 and CDR2 sequences are SNHLY and FYNNEI. The CDR3 length is 13 residues. CDR3 bases: TGTGCCACGGGACTAGCGGTGGGGAATGAGCAGTTCTTC. Protein: CATGLAVGNEQFF.

V gene TRBV9 combines with J gene TRBJ2-7, with 12 bases matching TRBD2. V dropped 1 base and J dropped 2; count of bases not matched to a gene: 1. The CDR3 runs 15 residues. CDR1 is SGDLS, CDR2 YYNGEE, per germline. The CDR3 reads CASSVLAGGAYEQYF. CDR3 nucleotides: TGTGCCAGCAGCGTACTAGCGGGAGGGGCCTACGAGCAGTACTTC.

This clone was counted between two and nine times. This chain connects TRBV6-1 to TRBJ2-2, with TRBD1 matching over 12 bases. The CDR3 spans 15 residues. CDR1 is MNHNS, CDR2 SASEGT, per germline. V gave up 7 bases and J gave up 6 bases; unmatched junction bases: 6. The CDR3 spells CASITGTGGSGELFF. Written as DNA, the CDR3 is TGTGCCAGCATCACCGGGACAGGGGGCTCCGGGGAGCTGTTTTTT.

For this clone: The same CDR3 arises from other DNA sequences in this sample as well. The chain has TRBV5-6 and TRBJ2-4, with D maybe TRBD1 (6 bases). V dropped 4 bases and J dropped 0 bases, with 11 bases sitting between them. Germline V CDR1 and CDR2: SGHDT, YYEEEE. The CDR3 contains 15 residues. The CDR3 nucleotides read TGTGCCAGCAGCAGGACAGAGCTAGCCAAAAACATTCAGTACTTC. Amino acids: CASSRTELAKNIQYF.

The chain links TRBV7-8 to TRBJ1-3; 7 positions agree with TRBD1. CDR1 and CDR2 (germline): SGHVS, FQNEAQ. The V and J ends lost 2 bases and 0 bases, in that order; junction bases with no gene match: 7. This CDR3 contains 17 residues. CDR3 in DNA: TGTGCCAGCAGCTTAAAGGGAGGACAGGTCTCTGGAAACACCATATATTTT. It translates to CASSLKGGQVSGNTIYF.

The V and J genes are TRBV7-3 and TRBJ1-5, with 8 bases aligning to TRBD1. V was clipped by 0 bases and J by 4 bases; unmatched bases: 11. Germline V gene lookup returns CDR1 SGHTA and CDR2 FQGTGA. The CDR3 is 18 amino acids. The DNA for the CDR3 is TGTGCCAGCAGCTTAACTCCCCGGAAGGACAGGGCGAATCAGCCCCAGCATTTT. This codes for CASSLTPRKDRANQPQHF. Together with reference TRBV7-3 and TRBJ1-5, the CDR3 gives the full variable domain: GAGVSQTPSNKVTEKGKYVELRCDPISGHTALYWYRQSLGQGPEFLIYFQGTGAADDSGLPNDRFFAVRPEGSVSTLKIQRTERGDSAVYLCASSLTPRKDRANQPQHFGDGTRLSIL.

This clone was seen a few times. This chain joins TRBV10-3 and TRBJ1-3; D not certain. With 2 bases removed from V and 0 bases from J, the gap between germline ends came to 8 bases. The CDR3 runs to 15 residues. Germline V CDR1 and CDR2: ENHRY, SYGVKD. This CDR3 reads CAISEDRVSGNTIYF. As DNA, the CDR3 is TGTGCCATCAGTGAGGACCGGGTCTCTGGAAACACCATATATTTT.

This clone was counted a few times. This chain links TRBV19 with TRBJ2-1, with 8 bases that match TRBD2. With 7 bases clipped from V and 6 bases from J, the junction kept 2 bases outside the gene matches. Germline CDR1 LNHDA, CDR2 SQIVND (reference sequence). The length of the CDR3 is 12 residues. DNA of the CDR3: TGTGCCAGTACCCGGGAGGGCAATGAGCAGTTCTTC. Amino acid sequence: CASTREGNEQFF.

The genes are TRBV2 and TRBJ1-4; D may be TRBD1 (5 bases). The V gene's germline CDR1 is SNHLY and CDR2 FYNNEI. This CDR3 contains 14 residues. The V and J ends lost 3 bases and 4 bases respectively, with 9 bases between them. The CDR3 loop is CASSDDSYNEKLFF. CDR3 bases: TGTGCCAGCAGTGACGACAGTTATAATGAAAAACTGTTTTTT.

In its sample, this clone was seen a few times. The V call is TRBV6-1, the J call TRBJ1-3; tentatively, D is TRBD1 (6 bases). V gave up 6 bases and J gave up 0 bases, with 9 bases separating them. From germline, CDR1 is MNHNS and CDR2 SASEGT. The CDR3 has 14 amino acids. The CDR3 here is CASSLTGSGNTIYF. Here the CDR3 DNA reads TGTGCCAGCAGCCTGACAGGCTCTGGAAACACCATATATTTT.

The chain combines TRBV5-1 with TRBJ2-7; 9 nucleotides match TRBD2. V shed 2 bases and J 2 bases; nucleotides not matched to a gene: 2. The germline V gene encodes CDR1 SGHRS and CDR2 YFSETQ. The length of the CDR3 is 14 residues. This CDR3 reads CASSLGGRAYEQYF. The DNA of the CDR3 is TGCGCCAGCAGCTTAGGCGGGAGGGCCTACGAGCAGTACTTC.

This clone was seen more than once but under ten times. The CDR3 region has the DNA TGCGCCAGCAGAACCCGACTAGCGGGTCTGGAGACCCAGTACTTC. Amino acids: CASRTRLAGLETQYF. V is TRBV5-1 and J is TRBJ2-5; TRBD2 aligns across 10 bases. The trim removed 5 bases at V and 5 bases at J, leaving 9 bases unmatched. Germline CDR1 SGHRS, CDR2 YFSETQ. This CDR3 is 15 amino acids long.